Each of the 28 T cell receptor beta chains below was sequenced from the same sample in a study of blood T cell repertoires in COVID-19. Assay: immunoSEQ multiplex PCR; the TCRdb copy retains only in-frame clones and omits some. This table has some 80,000 clones, approximately 82% appearing once. Sequencing was performed on peripheral blood. These TCRs come from a woman between 50 and 59 years old with acute or convalescent COVID-19.

The rearrangement joins TRBV23-1 to TRBJ1-4, with D hard to call. TRBV23-1 is classed as an ORF, of uncertain function. The CDR3 totals 17 residues. V was pared by 8 bases and J by 4 bases, with 23 bases between. The CDR3 bases are TGCGCCAGCGGTACTACCCCTTCTGCCTCGTATAATGAAAAACTGTTTTTT. This translates into CASGTTPSASYNEKLFF.

The chain is built from TRBV5-6 and TRBJ2-5; D is possibly TRBD1 (7 bases). V was trimmed by 4 bases and J by 1 base, leaving 17 bases between them. There are 16 residues in the CDR3. Germline loops: CDR1 SGHDT, CDR2 YYEEEE. As DNA, the CDR3 is TGTGCCAGCAGCCAACGGAGGGGGCCTTCCCAAGAGACCCAGTACTTC. Protein sequence: CASSQRRGPSQETQYF.

The chain carries TRBV7-9 and TRBJ2-2; 7 nucleotides align to TRBD1. This CDR3 is 15 amino acids long. Unmatched junction bases numbered 9, after V lost 5 bases and J lost 6 bases. Germline CDR1 is SEHNR and CDR2 is FQNEAQ (reference sequence). The CDR3 loop is CASSARQGLAGELFF. The CDR3 nucleotides are TGTGCCAGCAGCGCCCGACAGGGTCTTGCCGGGGAGCTGTTTTTT.

The chain couples TRBV7-9 to TRBJ1-2; 9 positions agree with TRBD1. This CDR3 region has 13 residues. The V gene end was trimmed by 6 bases and the J gene end by 8 bases; junction bases not matched to a gene: 7. Germline V lookup: CDR1 SEHNR, CDR2 FQNEAQ (reference sequence). The CDR3 reads CASRTGTGKGYTF. DNA for the CDR3: TGTGCCAGCAGGACCGGGACAGGGAAAGGCTACACCTTC.

The chain couples TRBV27 to TRBJ1-5; 8 nucleotides line up with TRBD1. The CDR3 length is 15 residues. Germline V gene data show CDR1 as MNHEY and CDR2 as SMNVEV (reference sequence). J was trimmed by 2 bases and V by 5 bases; bases with no gene match: 5. CDR3 sequence: CASSMQGAGNQPQHF. CDR3 nucleotides: TGTGCCAGCAGTATGCAGGGGGCTGGCAATCAGCCCCAGCATTTT.

This clone was recorded a few times. The chain recombines TRBV2 with TRBJ1-4, with D possibly matching TRBD1 (6 bases). Germline loops: CDR1 SNHLY, CDR2 FYNNEI. The germline V and J ends were trimmed by 6 bases and 4 bases, with 9 bases remaining between them. The CDR3 is made up of 13 amino acids. CDR3 nucleotide sequence: TGTGCCAGCAGGGGGGCATTTAATGAAAAACTGTTTTTT. It specifies CASRGAFNEKLFF.

CDR3 nucleotides: TGTGCCAGCAGTCGCCAGGGGGGCAATCAGCCCCAGCATTTT. Encoded protein: CASSRQGGNQPQHF. The J gene is TRBJ1-5, the V gene TRBV6-6, with 7 bases fitting TRBD1. Losses at the gene ends were 5 bases for V and 2 bases for J; bases not matched to a gene: 3. There are 14 residues in the CDR3. Germline V gene sequence: CDR1 MNHNY, CDR2 SVGAGI (reference sequence).

J is TRBJ2-1 and V is TRBV7-3; 8 nucleotides agree with TRBD1. Germline V lookup: CDR1 SGHTA, CDR2 FQGTGA. V lost 4 bases and J lost 5; bases outside the gene matches: 1. CDR3 length: 13 residues. The DNA of the CDR3 is TGTGCCAGCAGCTCGGACAGGGACAATGAGCAGTTCTTC. This encodes CASSSDRDNEQFF.

V usage is TRBV6-5 and J usage is TRBJ1-3, with D possibly matching TRBD1 (6 bases). Per the germline V gene, CDR1 is MNHEY and CDR2 is SVGAGI. The CDR3 length is 15 residues. Trimming cost V 6 bases and J 0 bases, with 12 bases left between them. CDR3 protein: CASSQGGVSGNTIYF. The CDR3 bases are TGTGCCAGCAGCCAAGGGGGGGTCTCTGGAAACACCATATATTTT.

V usage is TRBV30 and J usage is TRBJ2-2; tentatively, D is TRBD1 (6 bases). The CDR3 totals 14 residues. The germline gives CDR1 GTSNPN, CDR2 SVGIG (reference sequence). Deletions cut 3 bases from V and 4 bases from J, with 12 bases between. The CDR3 DNA reads TGTGCCTGGAGACAGGGAGTCGCCACCGGGGAGCTGTTTTTT. Encoded protein: CAWRQGVATGELFF.

CDR3 DNA: TGTGCCAGTAGTTATAGCGGGTGGGGCCCAGATACGCAGTATTTT. The encoded protein is CASSYSGWGPDTQYF. The chain combines TRBV19 with TRBJ2-3; 7 bases map to TRBD2. V shed 5 bases, J shed 4 bases, and the junction held 9 bases outside the gene matches. The CDR3 has 15 amino acids. In germline, CDR1 is LNHDA, CDR2 SQIVND (reference sequence). Drawing the rest from reference TRBV19 and TRBJ2-3, the complete variable domain is DGGITQSPKYLFRKEGQNVTLSCEQNLNHDAMYWYRQDPGQGLRLIYYSQIVNDFQKGDIAEGYSVSREKKESFPLTVTSAQKNPTAFYLCASSYSGWGPDTQYFGPGTRLTVL.

The rearrangement joins TRBV5-5 to TRBJ2-3; 12 positions agree with TRBD2. After removal of 4 bases from V and 2 bases from J, the junction contained 11 bases not matched to a gene. CDR3 length: 18 amino acids. Germline lookup yields CDR1 SGHKS and CDR2 YYEKEE (reference sequence). CDR3 sequence: CASSPTSGGLGFTDTQYF. In DNA form, the CDR3 reads TGTGCCAGCAGCCCGACTAGCGGGGGCCTGGGGTTCACAGATACGCAGTATTTT.

J is TRBJ1-2 and V is TRBV5-4, with 8 bases that match TRBD1. Looked up from germline, CDR1 is SGHNT and CDR2 is YYREEE (reference sequence). Losses at the gene ends were 3 bases for V and 8 bases for J; bases not matched to a gene: 12. CDR3 length: 15 amino acids. CDR3 amino acids: CASSSIQGAPGGYTF. In nucleotides, the CDR3 is TGTGCCAGCAGCTCAATTCAGGGGGCCCCCGGAGGCTACACCTTC. The variable domain in full, with the rest retrieved from reference TRBV5-4 and TRBJ1-2, is ETGVTQSPTHLIKTRGQQVTLRCSSQSGHNTVSWYQQALGQGPQFIFQYYREEENGRGNFPPRFSGLQFPNYSSELNVNALELDDSALYLCASSSIQGAPGGYTFGSGTRLTVV.

The chain links TRBV7-2 to TRBJ1-6, with a tentative D call TRBD1 (6 bases). With 5 bases removed from V and 11 bases from J, the gap between germline ends came to 16 bases. The length of the CDR3 is 14 residues. Germline V CDR1 and CDR2: SGHTA, FQGNSA. CDR3 nucleotides: TGTGCCAGCAGCCCTAGAAATACAGGGACACCCCTCCACTTT. This encodes CASSPRNTGTPLHF.

The V gene is TRBV7-6, the J gene TRBJ1-5, with no clear D. V was shortened by 5 bases and J by 5 bases, with 10 bases between the two germline ends. This CDR3 is built from 13 residues. Germline loops: CDR1 SGHVS, CDR2 FNYEAQ. The CDR3 region is CASSGWQDQPQHF. The DNA for the CDR3 is TGTGCCAGCAGCGGATGGCAGGATCAGCCCCAGCATTTT.

The chain joins TRBV24-1 to TRBJ2-1, with 7 bases aligning to TRBD1. The germline gives CDR1 KGHDR, CDR2 SFDVKD. CDR3 size: 14 residues. The trim removed 0 bases at V and 16 bases at J, leaving 11 bases unmatched. The DNA for the CDR3 is TGTGCCACCAGTGATTTGCGAGGGCAGGGGGTGAAATTCTTC. Translation gives CATSDLRGQGVKFF.

The rearrangement links TRBV6-1 to TRBJ2-3, with 9 bases aligning to TRBD2. This CDR3 spans 15 amino acids. CDR1 is MNHNS, CDR2 SASEGT, per germline. The J segment lost 1 base and the V segment lost 1 base, leaving 0 bases of the junction unmatched. The CDR3 DNA reads TGTGCCAGCAGTGAAGTAGCGGGGGGCACAGATACGCAGTATTTT. Translation: CASSEVAGGTDTQYF.

The V call is TRBV6-2 or TRBV6-3, the J call TRBJ1-2, with 7 bases that match TRBD1. This CDR3 is built from 15 residues. CDR1 is MNHEY, CDR2 SVGEGT, per germline. Trimming at V came to 0 bases and at J to 2 bases, leaving 3 bases not matched to a gene. CDR3 bases: TGTGCCAGCAGTTACTCGACAGGGCAAAACTATGGCTACACCTTC. Amino acids: CASSYSTGQNYGYTF.

The J gene is TRBJ2-7, the V gene TRBV28, with a tentative D call TRBD1 (6 bases). This CDR3 region has 13 residues. V lost 4 bases, J lost 2 bases, and 9 bases lay in between. Germline CDR1 and CDR2: MDHEN and SYDVKM. The CDR3 bases are TGTGCCAGCAGTTGGGACAAGACCTACGAGCAGTACTTC. The encoded protein is CASSWDKTYEQYF.

V usage is TRBV3-1 (or the pseudogene TRBV3-2) and J usage is TRBJ2-1; weak D call: TRBD2 (6 bases). CDR3 length: 15 residues. From germline, CDR1 is LGHDT and CDR2 YNNKEL (reference sequence). V lost 5 bases to trimming and J lost 3 bases, with 14 bases between them. The CDR3 DNA follows: TGTGCCAGCAGCTACTTGACTAGAGGCTACAATGAGCAGTTCTTC. It specifies CASSYLTRGYNEQFF.

V is TRBV5-1 and J is TRBJ2-1; TRBD2 might be the D (5 bases). In germline, CDR1 is SGHRS, CDR2 YFSETQ. The CDR3 runs to 15 residues. Trimming removed 2 bases from V and 8 bases from J, with 17 bases in between. The CDR3 DNA sequence: TGCGCCAGCAGCTTCGGAAGGCCCAGAGCGGATGAGCAGTTCTTC. Translating it yields CASSFGRPRADEQFF.

In its sample, this clone was seen a few times. The V and J genes are TRBV25-1 and TRBJ1-2; 11 bases agree with TRBD1. The CDR3 consists of 13 residues. The germline V gene encodes CDR1 MGHDK and CDR2 SYGVNS. Germline trimming cut 8 bases from V and 8 bases from J; bases unmatched to any gene: 7. The CDR3 coding sequence is TGTGCCAGCGGCGGACAGGGGGCAGGGGGCTACACCTTC. Its translation: CASGGQGAGGYTF.

The CDR3 region has the DNA TGCAGCGTTGACACTAGCGGTTACAATGAGCAGTTCTTC. Translated: CSVDTSGYNEQFF. The J gene is TRBJ2-1, the V gene TRBV29-1; 8 nucleotides match TRBD2. The CDR3 is 13 residues long. Germline V gives CDR1 SQVTM, CDR2 ANQGSEA. The V and J ends lost 3 bases and 4 bases, in that order; junction bases with no gene match: 2.

This clone appeared once. The V and J genes are TRBV6-5 and TRBJ1-4, with D unresolved. Germline V gene data show CDR1 as MNHEY and CDR2 as SVGAGI. Trimming stripped 2 bases from V and 8 bases from J, with 12 bases between. The CDR3 consists of 14 residues. This CDR3 reads CASSYGQVHEKLFF. The CDR3 DNA reads as TGTGCCAGCAGTTACGGCCAGGTCCACGAAAAACTGTTTTTT.

This sequence joins TRBV7-6 and TRBJ1-2; no reliable D call. Germline CDR1 SGHVS, CDR2 FNYEAQ. CDR3 length: 17 amino acids. V was shortened by 4 bases and J by 2 bases, with 20 bases between the two germline ends. In DNA, the CDR3 is TGTGCCAGCAGCTCCCGAGATTCCTGGACGGGGAACTATGGCTACACCTTC. Its protein product is CASSSRDSWTGNYGYTF.

This chain links TRBV24-1 with TRBJ1-5, with D maybe TRBD1 (6 bases). V was trimmed by 5 bases and J by 4 bases, leaving 11 bases between them. Germline CDR1 and CDR2: KGHDR and SFDVKD. The CDR3 extends over 14 amino acids. CDR3 protein: CATSVGAQNQPQHF. CDR3 sequence (DNA): TGTGCCACCAGTGTGGGGGCGCAAAATCAGCCCCAGCATTTT.

In its sample, this clone was seen a few times. The V call is TRBV28, the J call TRBJ2-5; D possibly corresponds to TRBD2 (6 bases). The CDR3 has 14 amino acids. Trimming removed 6 bases at V and 1 base at J, with 12 bases between. CDR1 MDHEN and CDR2 SYDVKM come from the germline V gene. This CDR3 is CASRLAAAQETQYF. The CDR3 region has the DNA TGTGCCAGCAGATTAGCGGCAGCCCAAGAGACCCAGTACTTC.

Here the CDR3 DNA reads TGTGCCAGCAGTTCCCTAGTAGATTTCGAAACCTACGAGCAGTACTTC. Residues: CASSSLVDFETYEQYF. This rearrangement joins TRBV6-2 or TRBV6-3 to TRBJ2-7; no reliable D call. The length of the CDR3 is 16 residues. V was trimmed by 4 bases and J by 2 bases, leaving 18 bases between them. CDR1 is MNHEY, CDR2 SVGEGT, per germline.